What follows are 27 T cell receptor beta chains derived from one specimen sequenced in a study of OX40 agonist ivuxolimab in advanced cancers. Repertoires were generated with immunoSEQ multiplex PCR, while TCRdb's copy carries only in-frame clones and drops some. This sample has more than 70,000 clones, with approximately 92% found just once. This material consisted of CD4+ or CD8+ T cells sorted from blood, taken in a trial of the OX40 agonist ivuxolimab. These receptors came from an adult with an advanced solid tumor such as melanoma, head and neck, liver or kidney cancer.

V usage is TRBV9 and J usage is TRBJ1-1; tentative D call: TRBD1 (6 bases). Between the trimmed V and J ends, which lost 6 bases and 1 base, there was a span of 13 bases. The CDR3 consists of 14 residues. CDR1 is SGDLS and CDR2 is YYNGEE in the germline V gene. CDR3 loop: CASTTTGSNTEAFF. CDR3 nucleotide sequence: TGTGCCAGCACCACGACAGGATCGAACACTGAAGCTTTCTTT. The full variable domain, its missing parts supplied by reference TRBV9 and TRBJ1-1, is DSGVTQTPKHLITATGQRVTLRCSPRSGDLSVYWYQQSLDQGLQFLIQYYNGEERAKGNILERFSAQQFPDLHSELNLSSLELGDSALYFCASTTTGSNTEAFFGQGTRLTVV.

The chain joins TRBV7-9 to TRBJ2-7; TRBD1 or TRBD2 may be the D gene (6 bases each). The CDR3 is made up of 16 amino acids. Looked up from germline, CDR1 is SEHNR and CDR2 is FQNEAQ (reference sequence). Trimming left V 0 bases short and J 0 bases short, with 12 bases between. This chain's CDR3 is CASSLAGGRGSYEQYF. The CDR3 DNA reads as TGTGCCAGCAGCTTAGCGGGGGGCAGGGGCTCCTACGAGCAGTACTTC. Supplemented by reference TRBV7-9 and TRBJ2-7, the full variable domain reads DTGVSQNPRHKITKRGQNVTFRCDPISEHNRLYWYRQTLGQGPEFLTYFQNEAQLEKSRLLSDRFSAERPKGSFSTLEIQRTEQGDSAMYLCASSLAGGRGSYEQYFGPGTRLTVT.

The chain joins TRBV7-2 to TRBJ2-3; D call uncertain. V was trimmed by 1 base and J by 2 bases, leaving 4 bases between them. Germline V lookup: CDR1 SGHTA, CDR2 FQGNSA. This CDR3 is 13 amino acids long. This chain's CDR3 is CASSLDLTDTQYF. In DNA, the CDR3 is TGTGCCAGCAGCTTAGACCTCACAGATACGCAGTATTTT.

The chain employs TRBV6-5 and TRBJ2-3; D is uncertain. Germline values: CDR1 MNHEY, CDR2 SVGAGI. Trimming left V 2 bases short and J 14 bases short, with 11 bases between. The CDR3 consists of 11 residues. The CDR3 reads CASSYGRTRYF. CDR3 bases: TGTGCCAGCAGTTACGGGCGGACCAGGTATTTT.

The J gene is TRBJ2-5, the V gene TRBV6-4; possibly TRBD1 or TRBD2 for D (6 bases each). Deletions cut 3 bases from V and 5 bases from J, with 13 bases between. This CDR3 contains 14 residues. Germline V lookup: CDR1 MRHNA, CDR2 SNTAGT. This CDR3 reads CASSEQGGEETQYF. CDR3 DNA sequence: TGTGCCAGCAGTGAACAGGGCGGGGAGGAGACCCAGTACTTC.

This CDR3 reads CASSRVGGSFATDTQYF. In DNA, the CDR3 is TGTGCCAGCAGTCGAGTCGGCGGGAGTTTTGCCACAGATACGCAGTATTTT. The J gene is TRBJ2-3, the V gene TRBV28; 7 bases line up with TRBD2. V shed 5 bases and J 2 bases; nucleotides not matched to a gene: 13. The CDR3 runs to 17 residues. The germline V gene encodes CDR1 MDHEN and CDR2 SYDVKM.

V gene TRBV13 combines with J gene TRBJ1-5; D not certain. CDR3 size: 14 residues. Trimming took off 0 bases at V and 0 bases at J, with 3 bases between the two ends. The germline V gene encodes CDR1 PRHDT and CDR2 FYEKMQ (reference sequence). CDR3 protein: CASSLGGSNQPQHF. DNA for the CDR3: TGTGCCAGCAGCTTAGGGGGTAGCAATCAGCCCCAGCATTTT.

The chain has TRBV18 and TRBJ1-5, with D tentatively TRBD1 (5 bases). Germline-derived CDR1 and CDR2 are KGHSH and LQKENI. The CDR3 consists of 16 residues. Trimming stripped 3 bases from V and 2 bases from J, with 14 bases between. The CDR3 is CASSPRQIRGNQPQHF. The CDR3, as DNA: TGTGCCAGCTCACCTAGACAGATCAGGGGCAATCAGCCCCAGCATTTT. Filled out from reference TRBV18 and TRBJ1-5, the complete variable domain reads NAGVMQNPRHLVRRRGQEARLRCSPMKGHSHVYWYRQLPEEGLKFMVYLQKENIIDESGMPKERFSAEFPKEGPSILRIQQVVRGDSAAYFCASSPRQIRGNQPQHFGDGTRLSIL.

This clone was observed a single time. The chain links TRBV19 to TRBJ2-2; TRBD2 agrees at 7 bases. Germline V lookup: CDR1 LNHDA, CDR2 SQIVND (reference sequence). The CDR3 loop spans 16 amino acids. Trimming at V came to 5 bases and at J to 8 bases, leaving 14 bases not matched to a gene. For the CDR3, the DNA is TGTGCCAGTAGTTTCCGGAGCGGGATAGGTGGTGGGGAGCTGTTTTTT. Translation gives CASSFRSGIGGGELFF.

This chain's CDR3 is CSARGRDEQFF. The DNA for the CDR3 is TGCAGTGCTAGAGGCAGGGATGAGCAGTTCTTC. The gene calls are TRBV20-1 and TRBJ2-1; maybe TRBD1 (5 bases). V was cut by 1 base and J by 8 bases, with 6 bases left in between. The germline V gene has CDR1 DFQATT and CDR2 SNEGSKA (reference sequence). The CDR3 extends over 11 amino acids.

The gene calls are TRBV5-4 and TRBJ1-2, with 10 positions matching TRBD1. V lost 4 bases to trimming and J lost 8 bases; unmatched junction nucleotides: 5. The CDR3 has 13 amino acids. Germline loops: CDR1 SGHNT, CDR2 YYREEE (reference sequence). The CDR3, as DNA: TGTGCCAGCAGCCTGCGGGACAGGGGAGGCTACACCTTC. It specifies CASSLRDRGGYTF.

This chain connects TRBV29-1 to TRBJ1-4, with 9 bases fitting TRBD1. CDR1 is SQVTM and CDR2 is ANQGSEA in the germline V gene. V was clipped by 6 bases and J by 8 bases; unmatched bases: 4. The CDR3 sequence is 12 residues long. CDR3 sequence: CSVGQGQEKLFF. For the CDR3, the DNA is TGCAGCGTGGGACAGGGTCAGGAAAAACTGTTTTTT.

Details on this clone: The sample carries other DNA sequences with the same CDR3. J is TRBJ1-1 and V is TRBV5-1; 7 bases are a match to TRBD1. The germline CDR1 and CDR2 sequences are SGHRS and YFSETQ. The junction had 4 bases not matched to a gene; V was cut back by 5 bases and J by 3 bases. The CDR3 spans 13 residues. CDR3 nucleotide sequence: TGCGCCAGCAGTGATCAGGGGGACACTGAAGCTTTCTTT. This encodes CASSDQGDTEAFF.

This chain connects TRBV5-1 to TRBJ1-1; perhaps TRBD1 as D (6 bases). Germline V lookup: CDR1 SGHRS, CDR2 YFSETQ. The V end lost 3 bases, the J end lost 1 base, and 10 bases lay between the germline ends. CDR3 length equals 14 residues. Written as DNA, the CDR3 is TGCGCCAGCAGCTCGCAGGGACAGAACACTGAAGCTTTCTTT. Translated, it gives CASSSQGQNTEAFF.

V and J are TRBV5-5 and TRBJ2-3; TRBD2 might be the D (6 bases). V was shortened by 4 bases and J by 0 bases, with 9 bases between the two germline ends. Germline lookup yields CDR1 SGHKS and CDR2 YYEKEE (reference sequence). The CDR3 is 14 residues long. CDR3 protein: CASSLGLSTDTQYF. DNA of the CDR3: TGTGCCAGCAGCCTGGGACTGAGCACAGATACGCAGTATTTT.

V is TRBV7-9 and J is TRBJ2-5, with 10 positions matching TRBD2. Germline V gene sequence: CDR1 SEHNR, CDR2 FQNEAQ (reference sequence). This CDR3 comprises 16 residues. J was trimmed by 5 bases and V by 5 bases; bases with no gene match: 11. CDR3 sequence reads: CASSRLAGSPRETQYF. CDR3 DNA sequence: TGTGCCAGCAGCAGACTAGCGGGCTCTCCGCGGGAGACCCAGTACTTC.

The rearrangement links TRBV29-1 to TRBJ2-7, with 10 bases lining up with TRBD1. The J segment lost 3 bases and the V segment lost 4 bases, leaving 24 bases of the junction unmatched. The CDR3 loop spans 20 amino acids. Germline V gene lookup returns CDR1 SQVTM and CDR2 ANQGSEA. The CDR3 reads CSVGTFLNSLGQGFVYEQYF. The CDR3 region has the DNA TGCAGCGTTGGAACATTCTTAAATAGTTTGGGACAGGGGTTTGTCTACGAGCAGTACTTC.

The CDR3 DNA sequence: TGTGCCAGCACCCCGGGGCAGAATGGAAACACCATATATTTT. Its translation: CASTPGQNGNTIYF. The chain employs TRBV5-4 and TRBJ1-3; weak D call: TRBD1 (5 bases). V was shortened by 6 bases and J by 3 bases, with 13 bases between the two germline ends. Germline values: CDR1 SGHNT, CDR2 YYREEE (reference sequence). This CDR3 region has 14 residues.

V gene TRBV5-4 combines with J gene TRBJ2-3; 11 bases map to TRBD2. This CDR3 spans 15 amino acids. Germline CDR1 is SGHNT and CDR2 is YYREEE (reference sequence). Trimming cost V 5 bases and J 1 base; bases outside gene matches: 3. CDR3 sequence reads: CASSTTSGGTDTQYF. The CDR3 DNA reads as TGTGCCAGCAGTACGACTAGCGGGGGCACAGATACGCAGTATTTT. Drawing the rest from reference TRBV5-4 and TRBJ2-3, the complete variable domain is ETGVTQSPTHLIKTRGQQVTLRCSSQSGHNTVSWYQQALGQGPQFIFQYYREEENGRGNFPPRFSGLQFPNYSSELNVNALELDDSALYLCASSTTSGGTDTQYFGPGTRLTVL.

The V gene is TRBV28, the J gene TRBJ2-4; maybe TRBD2 (6 bases). The germline V gene encodes CDR1 MDHEN and CDR2 SYDVKM. The CDR3 consists of 17 residues. Trimming took 0 bases from V and 0 from J, leaving 12 bases between them. CDR3 in amino acids: CASSLWDLGLAKNIQYF. In nucleotides, the CDR3 is TGTGCCAGCAGTTTATGGGACCTGGGACTAGCCAAAAACATTCAGTACTTC.

The chain has TRBV7-9 and TRBJ1-4, with D possibly matching TRBD1 (6 bases). Trimming pared 5 bases from V and 8 bases from J, leaving 18 bases between. The CDR3 consists of 15 residues. Germline assignment: CDR1 SEHNR and CDR2 FQNEAQ (reference sequence). The CDR3 sequence: CASSRGAGMHEKLFF. CDR3 DNA sequence: TGTGCCAGCAGCCGGGGGGCAGGGATGCACGAAAAACTGTTTTTT.

The rearrangement joins TRBV28 to TRBJ1-5; weak D call: TRBD1 (6 bases). This CDR3 comprises 14 residues. CDR1 is MDHEN and CDR2 is SYDVKM in the germline V gene. With 6 bases removed from V and 3 bases from J, the gap between germline ends came to 12 bases. The CDR3 DNA follows: TGTGCCAGCAGCCGGGGGCCCACCAATCAGCCCCAGCATTTT. Encoded protein: CASSRGPTNQPQHF.

The chain has TRBV21-1 and TRBJ2-7. TRBV21-1 is a pseudogene locus. The CDR3 runs to 16 residues. The CDR3 here is CASSKLRRTASYEQYF. Written as DNA, the CDR3 is TGTGCCAGCAGCAAACTAAGACGGACGGCGTCCTACGAGCAGTACTTC.

V and J are TRBV18 and TRBJ2-7; D not certain. V was cut by 8 bases and J by 1 base, with 3 bases left in between. Germline V lookup: CDR1 KGHSH, CDR2 LQKENI. The CDR3 has 10 residues. CDR3 region: CASHSYEQYF. CDR3 coding DNA: TGTGCCAGCCATTCCTACGAGCAGTACTTC.

The chain carries TRBV10-2 and TRBJ1-1; D remains unclear. This CDR3 comprises 12 residues. CDR1 and CDR2 (germline): WSHSY, SAAADI. Trimming left V 6 bases short and J 0 bases short, with 5 bases between. The CDR3 DNA follows: TGCGCCAGCAGCATGTTGAACACTGAAGCTTTCTTT. Protein: CASSMLNTEAFF.

The chain is built from TRBV18 and TRBJ2-5, with 7 bases identical to TRBD1. After removal of 0 bases from V and 3 bases from J, the junction contained 1 base not matched to a gene. The CDR3 consists of 14 residues. Germline loops: CDR1 KGHSH, CDR2 LQKENI. CDR3: CASSPPTGEETQYF. Here the CDR3 DNA reads TGTGCCAGCTCACCACCAACAGGGGAAGAGACCCAGTACTTC.

The chain uses TRBV5-6 and TRBJ2-5, with a possible D match to TRBD1 (6 bases). The CDR3 length is 16 residues. The V end lost 3 bases, the J end lost 1 base, and 16 bases lay between the germline ends. Germline CDR1 and CDR2: SGHDT and YYEEEE. CDR3 nucleotide sequence: TGTGCCAGCAGCTCTCGCCGACAGGTTCCCCAAGAGACCCAGTACTTC. Translation gives CASSSRRQVPQETQYF.